The text below deals with one T cell receptor beta chain. No antigen is known for it. This entry is derived from a study of cytomegalovirus exposure and HLA in healthy donors. General study findings and limits: Overall, approximately 150 TCR beta chains were annotated as cytomegalovirus-associated. Confirmation was obtained in vitro that a few CMV-associated chains are specific for CMV antigens. TCR beta V segments were, for the most part, productive about 87% or about 30% of the time in an earlier analysis.

V gave up 6 bases and J gave up 4 bases; unmatched junction bases: 2. Germline CDR1 reads SEHNR; CDR2 reads FQNEAQ (reference sequence). The CDR3 has 14 amino acids. PCR used 60 Vbeta primers and 13 Jbeta primers. The protocol was immunoSEQ multiplex PCR, while the TCRdb copy is restricted to in-frame clones and leaves out a portion. This table has under 200,000 clones, around 72% appearing once. What was sequenced was PBMCs. The chain is built from TRBV7-9 and TRBJ2-3; 12 bases fit TRBD2. The sequence came from a young man in good health and CMV-seronegative. The CDR3 reads CASRTSGRPDTQYF. CDR3 sequence (DNA): TGTGCCAGCAGGACTAGCGGGAGACCAGATACGCAGTATTTT.